Listed below are T cell receptor beta chains from one sample, sequenced in a study of cytomegalovirus exposure and HLA in healthy donors. Produced via immunoSEQ multiplex PCR; TCRdb's table is partial and in-frame only. The table records roughly 100,000 clones, approximately 71% of them present only once. The source material was PBMCs. The receptors were gathered from a man aged 40-49 years in good health and CMV-seronegative. CDR3s include the opening cysteine and the closing phenylalanine or tryptophan. D genes are given only for firm matches. Size values are once, few and many counts, or a class for expanded clones, and some rows have none.

- | TRBJ2-3 | few | TRBV7-2 | CASSAGLSTDTQYF | TGTGCCAGCAGCGCCGGACTTAGCACAGATACGCAGTATTTT
TRBD1 | TRBJ2-3 | - | TRBV12-5 | CASGHGQGPDTQYF | TGTGCTAGTGGTCACGGACAGGGGCCAGATACGCAGTATTTT
- | TRBJ2-3 | - | TRBV7-9 | CSSSYEAGTQYF | TGTTCCAGCAGCTATGAGGCGGGGACGCAGTATTTT
TRBD1 | TRBJ2-7 | - | TRBV5-1 | CASSPRTGFYEQYF | TGCGCCAGCAGCCCCCGGACAGGTTTCTACGAGCAGTACTTC
- | TRBJ2-7 | - | TRBV15 | CATSRDWSGASHEQYF | TGTGCCACCAGCAGAGACTGGTCAGGGGCTTCTCACGAGCAGTACTTC
- | TRBJ1-2 | - | TRBV4-1 | CASSRTGSEGYTF | TGCGCCAGCAGCCGAACAGGGTCGGAAGGCTACACCTTC
- | TRBJ1-5 | - | TRBV7-8 | CASSLDGRVQPQHF | TGTGCCAGCAGCTTAGACGGCAGGGTTCAGCCCCAGCATTTT
TRBD1 | TRBJ2-2 | - | TRBV2 | CASTPDRAGGELFF | TGTGCCAGCACCCCGGACAGGGCGGGCGGGGAGCTGTTTTTT
TRBD2 | TRBJ2-5 | once | TRBV5-4 | CASSTRLAGGETQYF | TGTGCCAGCAGCACCCGACTAGCGGGGGGAGAGACCCAGTACTTC
TRBD1 | TRBJ2-5 | - | TRBV29-1 | CSVEEARGETQYF | TGCAGCGTTGAGGAAGCCAGGGGGGAGACCCAGTACTTC
- | TRBJ2-3 | few | TRBV5-1 | CASSLEGRADTQYF | TGCGCCAGCAGCTTGGAGGGCAGGGCAGATACGCAGTATTTT
- | TRBJ1-1 | - | TRBV21-1 | CASSKVRESEGEAFF | TGTGCCAGCAGCAAAGTGCGGGAATCGGAGGGTGAAGCTTTCTTT
- | TRBJ2-7 | few | TRBV5-4 | CASSVDGAGEQYF | TGTGCCAGCAGCGTTGACGGAGCCGGCGAGCAGTACTTC
TRBD2 | TRBJ2-5 | - | TRBV9 | CASSVGLAGGPQETQYF | TGTGCCAGCAGCGTAGGTCTAGCGGGGGGGCCCCAAGAGACCCAGTACTTC
- | TRBJ2-5 | few | TRBV12-5 | CASGPHQRFQYF | TGTGCTAGTGGACCCCACCAGAGGTTCCAGTACTTC
- | TRBJ2-6 | - | TRBV7-9 | CASAGVGDYSGANVLTF | TGTGCCAGCGCAGGGGTAGGGGACTACTCTGGGGCCAACGTCCTGACTTTC
TRBD1 | TRBJ2-7 | - | TRBV5-1 | CASSLRDRSDEQYF | TGCGCCAGCAGCTTAAGGGACAGGTCCGACGAGCAGTACTTC
- | TRBJ2-6 | - | TRBV19 | CASSMTRVEANVLTF | TGTGCCAGTAGTATGACCAGGGTCGAGGCCAACGTCCTGACTTTC
TRBD1 | TRBJ1-2 | few | TRBV28 | CASSPGGHYGYTF | TGTGCCAGCAGTCCAGGGGGCCACTATGGCTACACCTTC
TRBD1 | TRBJ1-6 | - | TRBV5-6 | CASSLNRGAYNSPLHF | TGTGCCAGCAGCTTAAACAGGGGGGCCTATAATTCACCCCTCCACTTT
- | TRBJ1-2 | - | TRBV19 | CASSIDAANYGYTF | TGTGCCAGTAGTATAGACGCAGCTAACTATGGCTACACCTTC
TRBD1 | TRBJ1-1 | - | TRBV10-3 | CAISDGPRDRGGNTEAFF | TGTGCCATCAGTGATGGACCCCGGGACAGGGGGGGGAACACTGAAGCTTTCTTT
TRBD1 | TRBJ2-2 | - | TRBV6-5 | CASRRQGAAGELFF | TGTGCCAGCAGACGACAGGGGGCGGCCGGGGAGCTGTTTTTT
- | TRBJ2-5 | - | TRBV5-8 | CASSWGGSGETQYF | TGTGCCAGCAGCTGGGGGGGCTCGGGAGAGACCCAGTACTTC
- | TRBJ1-1 | - | TRBV6-1 | CASTRSGGNTEAFF | TGTGCCAGCACCCGATCCGGAGGGAACACTGAAGCTTTCTTT
TRBD1 | TRBJ2-7 | - | TRBV5-6 | CASSSTGRYEQYF | TGTGCCAGCAGCTCGACAGGGAGATACGAGCAGTACTTC
- | TRBJ1-5 | - | TRBV27 | CASRRGYSNQPQHF | TGTGCCAGCAGACGGGGGTATAGCAATCAGCCCCAGCATTTT
TRBD1 | TRBJ1-2 | - | TRBV2 | CASRIDRGDFNYGYTF | TGTGCCAGCAGGATAGACAGGGGCGACTTTAACTATGGCTACACCTTC
- | TRBJ2-3 | - | TRBV6-5 | CASSQIQGKDTQYF | TGTGCCAGCAGTCAGATACAGGGAAAAGATACGCAGTATTTT
TRBD1 | TRBJ1-2 | - | TRBV7-9 | CASSRTGRKGVNYGYTF | TGTGCCAGCAGTCGGACAGGGAGAAAAGGCGTGAACTATGGCTACACCTTC
- | TRBJ1-2 | - | TRBV11-2 | CASSRGSADLGGYTF | TGTGCCAGCAGCCGGGGGTCCGCTGACCTCGGGGGCTACACCTTC
- | TRBJ2-3 | - | TRBV6-1 | CASSEAGGGSDTQYF | TGTGCCAGCAGTGAAGCTGGAGGGGGCTCAGATACGCAGTATTTT
TRBD1 | TRBJ2-2 | - | TRBV6-1 | CASSRTGAGELFF | TGTGCCAGCAGTCGGACAGGGGCCGGGGAGCTGTTTTTT
- | TRBJ1-5 | once | TRBV19 | CASMGRYSNQPQHF | TGTGCCAGTATGGGCAGGTATAGCAATCAGCCCCAGCATTTT
- | TRBJ2-3 | - | TRBV10-1 | CASSERRGVSDTQYF | TGCGCCAGCAGTGAAAGGCGGGGAGTCTCAGATACGCAGTATTTT
TRBD2 | TRBJ2-7 | - | TRBV11-2 | CASSLTGVAGGKQYF | TGTGCCAGCAGCTTAACGGGTGTTGCGGGGGGTAAGCAGTACTTC
TRBD2 | TRBJ2-1 | - | TRBV4-2 | CASSQVGRGGESYNEQFF | TGTGCCAGCAGCCAAGTTGGGCGGGGGGGGGAGAGCTACAATGAGCAGTTCTTC
- | TRBJ2-1 | few | TRBV2 | CASREDRHNEQFF | TGTGCCAGCAGGGAGGACCGACACAATGAGCAGTTCTTC
- | TRBJ2-1 | - | TRBV25-1 | CASSPVGGPYNEQFF | TGTGCCAGCTCCCCTGTGGGGGGACCCTACAATGAGCAGTTCTTC
- | TRBJ2-7 | - | TRBV5-1 | CASSLDGGPNLQYF | TGCGCCAGCAGCTTGGATGGGGGCCCGAACCTTCAGTACTTC
TRBD2 | TRBJ2-5 | - | TRBV10-3 | CAISERTAGGIQETQYF | TGTGCCATCAGTGAGCGAACAGCGGGGGGAATCCAAGAGACCCAGTACTTC
TRBD1 | TRBJ2-2 | few | TRBV4-1 | CAAGGVTGELFF | TGCGCCGCAGGGGGCGTCACCGGGGAGCTGTTTTTT
TRBD2 | TRBJ2-5 | - | TRBV6-5 | CASNRGGAQETQYF | TGTGCCAGCAACCGCGGGGGGGCCCAAGAGACCCAGTACTTC
TRBD2 | TRBJ2-1 | - | TRBV7-8 | CASSPGLAGEQYNEQFF | TGTGCCAGCAGCCCAGGACTAGCGGGGGAACAATACAATGAGCAGTTCTTC
- | TRBJ2-7 | - | TRBV5-1 | CASSFKQGNDGEQYF | TGCGCCAGCAGCTTTAAACAGGGAAACGATGGCGAGCAGTACTTC
TRBD2 | TRBJ2-1 | - | TRBV5-1 | CASSRSGAYNEQFF | TGCGCCAGCAGCCGGAGCGGGGCTTACAATGAGCAGTTCTTC
- | TRBJ2-5 | few | TRBV28 | CASSFTPQGETQYF | TGTGCCAGCAGTTTTACTCCCCAGGGGGAGACCCAGTACTTC
TRBD1 | TRBJ2-1 | - | TRBV29-1 | CSVEGPGQTTQFF | TGCAGCGTTGAAGGCCCGGGACAGACTACCCAGTTCTTC